This record concerns one T cell receptor (beta chain) sequence. The second PCR ran about 6 to 12 cycles with a sample-barcoded 5' primer and J-beta primers. In TCRdb, the 5' RACE reads were re-called with MiXCR into one record per CDR3 protein. The sample lists over 1,500,000 distinct CDR3 sequences; around 48% were seen once. The sample comes from a study of blood T cells in healthy people across ages. The CDR3 is 18 amino acids. Germline-derived CDR1 and CDR2 are DFQATT and SNEGSKA (reference sequence). With V trimmed by 1 base and J by 1 base, 14 bases remained unmatched. The chain joins TRBV20-1 to TRBJ2-7; the match to TRBD2 covers 9 bases. Sequenced input: blood. This sequence originates from a woman aged 40-49 years in good health. The DNA of the CDR3 is TGCAGTGCTAGAGTTCCTCAACTCAAAGCGGGGGGTTCCTACGAGCAGTACTTC. The encoded protein is CSARVPQLKAGGSYEQYF.